This T cell receptor beta chain originates from a study of human T cells and chemical hapten exposure. Study-level background: Small pooled library volume differences chiefly drove per-sample TCR yield variation. Study-wide results and limits: Significantly greater numbers of large CDR3 similarity clusters came from expanded TCRs than from controls. The donor cohort had alopecia, so its immune response may not match that of healthy people.

TCRdb reprocessed the RACE reads via MiXCR and lists one record per CDR3 protein. The sample consists of some 39,000 distinct CDR3 sequences, about 7.4% of them appearing once. This clonotype came up many times. The antigen is not known. The time point here: pre-sensitization, week 0. Documented treatment: therapeutic diphenylcyclopropenone sensitization with weekly scalp DPC. V lost 0 bases and J lost 2, with 18 bases in between. CDR1 and CDR2 from the germline V gene are MDHEN and SYDVKM. This CDR3 contains 18 residues. The sequence was obtained from a woman aged 45-65 years with alopecia areata. Some clones in this sample may be carry-over from other donors' samples. This specimen was whole blood, taken in connection with sensitization to the hapten diphenylcyclopropenone (DPC). This chain uses TRBV28 with TRBJ2-3, with a tentative D call TRBD1 (5 bases). DNA for the CDR3: TGTGCCAGCAGTTTATGGCCCCGACAGATCCAACTCACAGATACGCAGTATTTT. This sequence encodes CASSLWPRQIQLTDTQYF.